The 30 T cell receptor beta chains in this list originate from one sample, sequenced in a study of shared clonotypes between healthy human individuals. Clones were read by immunoSEQ multiplex PCR, and TCRdb kept only the in-frame ones, dropping some. The table has 550,000 to 700,000 clones, 55% to 85% seen once. Sequencing was carried out using memory CD4+ T cells sorted from blood. Described subset: CD45RA-negative fraction. The receptors stem from a woman aged 25 to 39 in good health.

The chain uses TRBV7-8 and TRBJ1-4; D might be TRBD1 (6 bases). Deletions cut 5 bases from V and 7 bases from J, with 14 bases between. Germline-derived CDR1 and CDR2 are SGHVS and FQNEAQ. The CDR3 is 14 amino acids. DNA for the CDR3: TGTGCCAGCAGCCAACACAGGGTTGGTGAAAAACTGTTTTTT. It yields the protein CASSQHRVGEKLFF.

About this clone itself: This is likely an artifact of a read error, given a far larger clone one base away. The J gene is TRBJ2-7, the V gene TRBV6-6, with D possibly being TRBD1 (6 bases). This CDR3 has 14 amino acids. Germline V gene data show CDR1 as MNHNY and CDR2 as SVGAGI (reference sequence). V shed 0 bases and J shed 1 base, with 7 bases lying between them. Here the CDR3 DNA reads TGTGCCAGCAGTTACTCGAGGGGGTCCTACGAGCAGTACTTC. The encoded protein is CASSYSRGSYEQYF.

This clone was found a few times. The genes are TRBV28 and TRBJ2-2; D not resolved. V dropped 5 bases and J dropped 2 bases, with 3 bases sitting between them. From germline, CDR1 is MDHEN and CDR2 SYDVKM. CDR3 length equals 12 residues. CDR3 loop: CASSQNTGELFF. CDR3 bases: TGTGCCAGCAGTCAAAACACCGGGGAGCTGTTTTTT.

The gene calls are TRBV15 and TRBJ2-5, with D possibly being TRBD2 (5 bases). V lost 1 base to trimming and J lost 2 bases, with 14 bases between them. The CDR3 contains 16 residues. Germline CDR1 is LNHNV and CDR2 is YYDKDF (reference sequence). The CDR3 sequence is CATSRVSTSRQETQYF. The CDR3 bases are TGTGCCACCAGCAGAGTGTCTACTAGTCGACAAGAGACCCAGTACTTC.

J is TRBJ2-1 and V is TRBV27; TRBD1 aligns across 8 bases. The CDR3 is 16 residues long. V lost 8 bases and J lost 3; bases outside the gene matches: 12. The germline CDR1 and CDR2 sequences are MNHEY and SMNVEV (reference sequence). CDR3 DNA: TGTGCCAGCGCCCGACAGGGGCGACAATTCTACAATGAGCAGTTCTTC. This sequence encodes CASARQGRQFYNEQFF.

The chain uses TRBV2 and TRBJ2-1; unclear D gene. This CDR3 has 15 residues. The germline V and J ends were trimmed by 5 bases and 0 bases, with 11 bases remaining between them. Germline CDR1 and CDR2: SNHLY and FYNNEI. The CDR3 DNA sequence: TGTGCCAGCAGTACCAGTCCGAGCTCCTACAATGAGCAGTTCTTC. This translates into CASSTSPSSYNEQFF.

J is TRBJ2-2 and V is TRBV14; tentatively, D is TRBD2 (6 bases). Germline values: CDR1 SGHDN, CDR2 FVKESK. Trimming shortened V by 4 bases and J by 5 bases, and 11 bases separated the two germline ends. The CDR3 has 14 residues. The CDR3 is CASSLLSGTGELFF. The CDR3 DNA reads as TGTGCCAGCAGCCTTCTAAGCGGGACCGGGGAGCTGTTTTTT.

This chain uses TRBV7-9 with TRBJ1-2; no definite D call. CDR1 and CDR2 from the germline V gene are SEHNR and FQNEAQ (reference sequence). This CDR3 is built from 15 residues. The ends were cut back, 5 bases at V and 0 bases at J, with 13 bases in the middle. The CDR3 nucleotides are TGTGCCAGCAGCAAATCGATGTACCCTAACTATGGCTACACCTTC. Amino acids: CASSKSMYPNYGYTF.

In its sample, this clone was seen a few times. The sample has other DNA sequences that encode this CDR3 too. CDR3 bases: TGCGCCAGCAGCTTGTGGGGGAACACTGAAGCTTTCTTT. As protein: CASSLWGNTEAFF. The chain couples TRBV5-1 to TRBJ1-1; D unclear. The V and J ends lost 1 base and 1 base respectively, with 5 bases between them. Germline V gene lookup returns CDR1 SGHRS and CDR2 YFSETQ. CDR3 length: 13 amino acids.

V gene TRBV11-2 combines with J gene TRBJ2-7; the D call may be TRBD1 or TRBD2 (5 bases each). The CDR3 has 14 amino acids. The germline gives CDR1 SGHAT, CDR2 FQNNGV. Deletions cut 5 bases from V and 4 bases from J, with 15 bases between. CDR3 residues: CASSPGPTRYEQYF. The CDR3 DNA reads as TGTGCCAGCAGCCCGGGACCTACTAGGTACGAGCAGTACTTC.

V and J are TRBV4-1 and TRBJ2-6; 9 positions match TRBD1. V lost 0 bases to trimming and J lost 0 bases; unmatched junction nucleotides: 6. This CDR3 is built from 19 residues. CDR1 MGHRA and CDR2 YSYEKL come from the germline V gene. In DNA, the CDR3 is TGCGCCAGCAGCCAAGATTTGGGACAGGGTTTCTCTGGGGCCAACGTCCTGACTTTC. It yields the protein CASSQDLGQGFSGANVLTF.

This sequence joins TRBV5-4 and TRBJ2-3, with D hard to call. Germline CDR1 is SGHNT and CDR2 is YYREEE (reference sequence). The CDR3 consists of 13 residues. V gave up 1 base and J gave up 6 bases, with 9 bases separating them. The CDR3 reads CASSLRASDTQYF. The CDR3 region has the DNA TGTGCCAGCAGCTTGCGCGCCTCCGATACGCAGTATTTT. The full variable domain, completed using reference TRBV5-4 and TRBJ2-3, is ETGVTQSPTHLIKTRGQQVTLRCSSQSGHNTVSWYQQALGQGPQFIFQYYREEENGRGNFPPRFSGLQFPNYSSELNVNALELDDSALYLCASSLRASDTQYFGPGTRLTVL.

The chain recombines TRBV19 with TRBJ2-5; TRBD2 matches 10 bases. Germline assignment: CDR1 LNHDA and CDR2 SQIVND (reference sequence). CDR3 length equals 18 residues. The V gene end was trimmed by 4 bases and the J gene end by 5 bases; junction bases not matched to a gene: 16. The chain's CDR3 is CASSTSGTSVGRRETQYF. CDR3 nucleotide sequence: TGTGCCAGTAGTACTTCCGGGACTAGCGTCGGACGGAGGGAGACCCAGTACTTC.

This clone has a handful of counts. This sequence joins TRBV30 and TRBJ1-1; D is unresolved. The CDR3 spans 13 residues. Germline loops: CDR1 GTSNPN, CDR2 SVGIG (reference sequence). The ends were cut back, 0 bases at V and 2 bases at J, with 7 bases in the middle. The CDR3 nucleotides are TGTGCCTGGAGTGTAAAGGGAAACACTGAAGCTTTCTTT. It translates to CAWSVKGNTEAFF.

As concerns this clone: Other DNA sequences within the sample encode an identical CDR3. The chain joins TRBV5-5 to TRBJ1-1; D call uncertain. Looked up from germline, CDR1 is SGHKS and CDR2 is YYEKEE (reference sequence). V lost 4 bases and J lost 2, with 3 bases in between. This CDR3 comprises 11 residues. The CDR3 sequence: CASSLNTEAFF. The CDR3 nucleotides read TGTGCCAGCAGCCTTAACACTGAAGCTTTCTTT.

The gene calls are TRBV15 and TRBJ2-3, with 11 bases lining up with TRBD2. The CDR3 spans 17 residues. Losses at the gene ends were 1 base for V and 4 bases for J; bases not matched to a gene: 7. Germline V gene sequence: CDR1 LNHNV, CDR2 YYDKDF (reference sequence). In DNA, the CDR3 is TGTGCCACCAGCAGAGGAATAACTAGCGGGAGATCAGATACGCAGTATTTT. This codes for CATSRGITSGRSDTQYF. Full variable domain (outside the CDR3, taken from reference TRBV15 and TRBJ2-3): DAMVIQNPRYQVTQFGKPVTLSCSQTLNHNVMYWYQQKSSQAPKLLFHYYDKDFNNEADTPDNFQSRRPNTSFCFLDIRSPGLGDTAMYLCATSRGITSGRSDTQYFGPGTRLTVL.

The gene calls are TRBV11-2 and TRBJ2-7; possible D gene TRBD2, 6 bases. Germline V gene data show CDR1 as SGHAT and CDR2 as FQNNGV. This CDR3 region has 16 residues. The V gene lost 5 bases and the J gene lost 4 bases, with 21 bases spanning the gap. The DNA for the CDR3 is TGTGCCAGCAGCCCGAGGGATCGGGGGATAAAATACGAGCAGTACTTC. Amino acids: CASSPRDRGIKYEQYF.

The CDR3 coding sequence is TGTGCCACCGGGACTAGCGGGTCCCAAGAGACCCAGTACTTC. Translation gives CATGTSGSQETQYF. The chain joins TRBV10-3 to TRBJ2-5; 12 positions agree with TRBD2. The germline gives CDR1 ENHRY, CDR2 SYGVKD. V shed 10 bases and J 1 base; nucleotides not matched to a gene: 4. There are 14 residues in the CDR3.

The chain combines TRBV6-1 with TRBJ2-3, with D maybe TRBD1 (7 bases). Germline V gene lookup returns CDR1 MNHNS and CDR2 SASEGT. The CDR3 has 14 residues. Trimming removed 6 bases at V and 2 bases at J, with 12 bases between. CDR3 nucleotides: TGTGCCAGCAGCGGAGGGGGCCCCACAGATACGCAGTATTTT. Protein product: CASSGGGPTDTQYF.

V is TRBV4-1 and J is TRBJ2-1; D is undetermined. V lost 0 bases to trimming and J lost 7 bases, with 16 bases between them. CDR3 length equals 16 residues. CDR1 and CDR2 from the germline V gene are MGHRA and YSYEKL. CDR3 sequence reads: CASSQEDLLVGNEQFF. In DNA form, the CDR3 reads TGCGCCAGCAGCCAAGAGGACCTGCTGGTGGGGAATGAGCAGTTCTTC.

This clone was recorded at least ten times. Other nucleotide sequences from this sample produce the same CDR3. CDR3 loop: CASSRGTSNEQFF. Written as DNA, the CDR3 is TGTGCCAGCAGCAGAGGGACTAGCAATGAGCAGTTCTTC. This sequence joins TRBV7-6 and TRBJ2-1; 8 nucleotides align to TRBD2. Looked up from germline, CDR1 is SGHVS and CDR2 is FNYEAQ. The V gene end was trimmed by 5 bases and the J gene end by 6 bases; junction bases not matched to a gene: 3. The CDR3 is made up of 13 amino acids.

This clone was observed a few times. V is TRBV27 and J is TRBJ1-4, with no clear D. This CDR3 is built from 12 residues. The germline CDR1 and CDR2 sequences are MNHEY and SMNVEV (reference sequence). V was pared by 5 bases and J by 7 bases, with 8 bases between. In nucleotides, the CDR3 is TGTGCCAGCAGTGACCCGGGTGAAAAACTGTTTTTT. As protein: CASSDPGEKLFF.

This sequence joins TRBV2 and TRBJ2-3; no reliable D call. Germline V lookup: CDR1 SNHLY, CDR2 FYNNEI. The CDR3 sequence is 12 residues long. Between the trimmed V and J ends, which lost 6 bases and 2 bases, there was a span of 6 bases. The CDR3 DNA follows: TGTGCCAGCAGGCAGACCACAGATACGCAGTATTTT. It specifies CASRQTTDTQYF.

This chain uses TRBV28 with TRBJ2-3; 8 bases fit TRBD2. The CDR3 sequence is 15 residues long. The V gene end was trimmed by 4 bases and the J gene end by 2 bases; junction bases not matched to a gene: 5. Germline assignment: CDR1 MDHEN and CDR2 SYDVKM. CDR3 bases: TGTGCCAGCAGTTATAGCGGGGACTACACAGATACGCAGTATTTT. Residues: CASSYSGDYTDTQYF. The variable domain in full, completed from reference TRBV28 and TRBJ2-3, reads DVKVTQSSRYLVKRTGEKVFLECVQDMDHENMFWYRQDPGLGLRLIYFSYDVKMKEKGDIPEGYSVSREKKERFSLILESASTNQTSMYLCASSYSGDYTDTQYFGPGTRLTVL.

This chain joins TRBV28 and TRBJ2-3; a possible D gene is TRBD2 (6 bases). The germline CDR1 and CDR2 sequences are MDHEN and SYDVKM. Between the trimmed V and J ends, which lost 3 bases and 4 bases, there was a span of 11 bases. This CDR3 region has 14 residues. The CDR3 DNA sequence: TGTGCCAGCAGTTTGGAGGGTCTGGCAGATACGCAGTATTTT. Its protein product is CASSLEGLADTQYF.

V gene TRBV28 combines with J gene TRBJ1-3; D gene uncertain. The CDR3 extends over 15 amino acids. V lost 7 bases, J lost 0 bases, and 13 bases lay in between. Germline assignment: CDR1 MDHEN and CDR2 SYDVKM. CDR3 coding DNA: TGTGCCAGCAATACAGACGCCGGCTCTGGAAACACCATATATTTT. It yields the protein CASNTDAGSGNTIYF.

The chain employs TRBV25-1 and TRBJ2-7, with a tentative D call TRBD2 (5 bases). The V gene lost 2 bases and the J gene lost 4 bases, with 18 bases spanning the gap. The CDR3 extends over 16 amino acids. Germline V gene sequence: CDR1 MGHDK, CDR2 SYGVNS. In DNA, the CDR3 is TGTGCCAGCAGTGAACACACCGGCGGGTCCTCATACGAGCAGTACTTC. Its protein is CASSEHTGGSSYEQYF.

V and J are TRBV28 and TRBJ2-7; 7 bases agree with TRBD1. The CDR3 loop spans 17 amino acids. CDR1 is MDHEN and CDR2 is SYDVKM in the germline V gene. Unmatched junction bases numbered 14, after V lost 2 bases and J lost 4 bases. The CDR3 spells CASSLAHRSGTAYEQYF. The CDR3 nucleotides read TGTGCCAGCAGTTTAGCACACCGATCCGGGACAGCTTACGAGCAGTACTTC.

V usage is TRBV4-1 and J usage is TRBJ2-7, with no clear D. Germline CDR1 is MGHRA and CDR2 is YSYEKL. V lost 0 bases, J lost 6 bases, and 15 bases lay in between. The CDR3 consists of 15 residues. CDR3 loop: CASSQETAGGVEQYF. CDR3 DNA sequence: TGCGCCAGCAGCCAAGAGACTGCCGGTGGAGTCGAGCAGTACTTC.

This clone was seen at least ten times. This chain's CDR3 is CASSPFHLQVGAPYNEQFF. CDR3 bases: TGTGCCAGCAGTCCCTTCCACCTCCAAGTCGGGGCACCTTACAATGAGCAGTTCTTC. This chain uses TRBV28 with TRBJ2-1, with D possibly called TRBD1 or TRBD2 (5 bases each). The CDR3 is 19 amino acids. Germline assignment: CDR1 MDHEN and CDR2 SYDVKM. With 5 bases removed from V and 4 bases from J, the gap between germline ends came to 27 bases.